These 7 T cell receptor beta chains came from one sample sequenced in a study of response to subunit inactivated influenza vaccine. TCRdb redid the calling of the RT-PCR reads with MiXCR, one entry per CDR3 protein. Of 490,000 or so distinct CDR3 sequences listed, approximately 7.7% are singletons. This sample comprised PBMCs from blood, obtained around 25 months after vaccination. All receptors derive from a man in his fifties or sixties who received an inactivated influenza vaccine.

This CDR3 is CASRAVAGELFF. The CDR3 DNA reads as TGTGCCAGCAGGGCGGTAGCCGGGGAGCTGTTTTTT. V is TRBV6-2 or TRBV6-3 and J is TRBJ2-2; D gene unclear. Germline-derived CDR1 and CDR2 are MNHEY and SVGEGT. The CDR3 loop spans 12 amino acids. V lost 6 bases and J lost 6, with 8 bases in between.

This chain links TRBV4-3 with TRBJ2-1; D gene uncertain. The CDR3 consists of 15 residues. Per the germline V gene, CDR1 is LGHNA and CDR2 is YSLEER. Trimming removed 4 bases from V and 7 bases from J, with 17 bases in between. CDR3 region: CASSLTQTVGNEQFF. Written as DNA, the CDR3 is TGCGCCAGCAGCCTTACCCAGACTGTTGGGAATGAGCAGTTCTTC.

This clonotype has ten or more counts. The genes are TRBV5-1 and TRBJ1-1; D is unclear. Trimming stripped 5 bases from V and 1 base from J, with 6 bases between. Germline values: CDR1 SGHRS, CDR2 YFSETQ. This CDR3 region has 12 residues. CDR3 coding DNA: TGCGCCAGCAGTGTTAAGAACACTGAAGCTTTCTTT. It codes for CASSVKNTEAFF. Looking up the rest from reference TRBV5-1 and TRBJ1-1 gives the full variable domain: KAGVTQTPRYLIKTRGQQVTLSCSPISGHRSVSWYQQTPGQGLQFLFEYFSETQRNKGNFPGRFSGRQFSNSRSEMNVSTLELGDSALYLCASSVKNTEAFFGQGTRLTVV.

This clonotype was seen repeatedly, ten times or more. The CDR3 protein is CASTPAAGGAEGQPQHF. The CDR3 bases are TGTGCCAGCACCCCGGCCGCGGGGGGCGCTGAGGGTCAGCCCCAGCATTTT. This chain links TRBV2 with TRBJ1-5, with TRBD1 as a possible D gene (6 bases). This CDR3 contains 17 residues. V shed 7 bases and J shed 6 bases, with 25 bases lying between them. Per germline, CDR1 SNHLY and CDR2 FYNNEI.

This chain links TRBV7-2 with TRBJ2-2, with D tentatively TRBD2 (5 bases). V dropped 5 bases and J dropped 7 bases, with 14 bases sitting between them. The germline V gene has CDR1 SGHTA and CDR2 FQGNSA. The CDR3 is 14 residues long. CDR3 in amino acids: CASSPTGYDGELFF. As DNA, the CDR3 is TGTGCCAGCAGCCCAACGGGATACGACGGGGAGCTGTTTTTT. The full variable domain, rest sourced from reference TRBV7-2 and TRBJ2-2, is GAGVSQSPSNKVTEKGKDVELRCDPISGHTALYWYRQSLGQGLEFLIYFQGNSAPDKSGLPSDRFSAERTGGSVSTLTIQRTQQEDSAVYLCASSPTGYDGELFFGEGSRLTVL.

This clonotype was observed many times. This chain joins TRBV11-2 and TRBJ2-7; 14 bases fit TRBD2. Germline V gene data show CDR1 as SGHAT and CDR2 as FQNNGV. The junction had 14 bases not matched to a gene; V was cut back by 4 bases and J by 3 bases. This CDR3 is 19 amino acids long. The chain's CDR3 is CASSSDGTSGSRWGYEQYF. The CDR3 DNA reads TGTGCCAGCAGCTCGGACGGGACTAGCGGGAGTCGGTGGGGCTACGAGCAGTACTTC.

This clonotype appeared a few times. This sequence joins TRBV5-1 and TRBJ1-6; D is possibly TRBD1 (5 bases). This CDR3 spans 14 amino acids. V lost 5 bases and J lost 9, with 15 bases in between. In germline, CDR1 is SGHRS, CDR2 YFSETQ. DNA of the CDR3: TGCGCCAGCAGAAGAGACCGGAGGGGTTCACCCCTCCACTTT. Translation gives CASRRDRRGSPLHF.